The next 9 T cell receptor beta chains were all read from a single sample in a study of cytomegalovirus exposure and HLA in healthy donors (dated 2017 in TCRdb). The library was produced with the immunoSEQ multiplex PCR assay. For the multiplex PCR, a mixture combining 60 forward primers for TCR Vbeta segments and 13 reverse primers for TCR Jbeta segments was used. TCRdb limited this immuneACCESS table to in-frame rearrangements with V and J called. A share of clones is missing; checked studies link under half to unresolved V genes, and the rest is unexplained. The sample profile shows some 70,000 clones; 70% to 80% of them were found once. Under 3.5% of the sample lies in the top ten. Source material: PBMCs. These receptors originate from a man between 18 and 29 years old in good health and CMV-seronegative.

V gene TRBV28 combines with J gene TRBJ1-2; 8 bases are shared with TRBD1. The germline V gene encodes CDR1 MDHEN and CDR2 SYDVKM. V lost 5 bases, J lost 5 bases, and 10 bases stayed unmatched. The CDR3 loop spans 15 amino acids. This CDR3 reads CASSQPGQETYGYTF. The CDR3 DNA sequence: TGTGCCAGCAGTCAACCGGGACAGGAAACATATGGCTACACCTTC.

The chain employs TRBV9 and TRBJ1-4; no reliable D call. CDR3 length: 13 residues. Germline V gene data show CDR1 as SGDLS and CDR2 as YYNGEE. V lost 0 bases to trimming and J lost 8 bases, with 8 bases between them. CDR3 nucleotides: TGTGCCAGCAGCGTAGCCCCCGGGGAAAAACTGTTTTTT. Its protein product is CASSVAPGEKLFF.

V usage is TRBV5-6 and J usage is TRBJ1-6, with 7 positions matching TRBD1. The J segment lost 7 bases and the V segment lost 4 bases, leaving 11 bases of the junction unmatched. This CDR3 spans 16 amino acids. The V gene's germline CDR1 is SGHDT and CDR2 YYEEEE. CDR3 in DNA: TGTGCCAGCAGCCCGAAGACAGGGTTCGACAATTCACCCCTCCACTTT. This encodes CASSPKTGFDNSPLHF.

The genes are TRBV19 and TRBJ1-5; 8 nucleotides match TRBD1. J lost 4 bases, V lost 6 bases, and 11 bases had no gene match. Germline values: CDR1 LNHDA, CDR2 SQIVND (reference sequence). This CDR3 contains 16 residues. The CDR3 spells CASRELTGAVNQPQHF. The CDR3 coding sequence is TGTGCCAGTAGAGAGTTGACAGGGGCCGTTAATCAGCCCCAGCATTTT.

The CDR3 DNA reads as TGTGCCAGCAGACCGAAACTGACCCGTACAGGGAATGAAGCTTTCTTT. As protein: CASRPKLTRTGNEAFF. V is TRBV28 and J is TRBJ1-1; possibly TRBD1 for D (6 bases). Germline CDR1 and CDR2: MDHEN and SYDVKM. V was shortened by 6 bases and J by 7 bases, with 24 bases between the two germline ends. CDR3 size: 16 residues.

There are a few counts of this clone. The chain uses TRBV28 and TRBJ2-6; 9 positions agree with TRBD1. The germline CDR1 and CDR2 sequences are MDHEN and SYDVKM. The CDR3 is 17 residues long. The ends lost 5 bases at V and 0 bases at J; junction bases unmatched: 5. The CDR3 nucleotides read TGTGCCAGCAGTGCCGGGACAGGGCACTCTGGGGCCAACGTCCTGACTTTC. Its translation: CASSAGTGHSGANVLTF.

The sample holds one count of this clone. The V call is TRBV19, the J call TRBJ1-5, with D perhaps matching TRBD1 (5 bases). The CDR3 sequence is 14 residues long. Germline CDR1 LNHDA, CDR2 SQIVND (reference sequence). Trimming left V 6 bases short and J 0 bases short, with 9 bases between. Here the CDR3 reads CASRGQFSNQPQHF. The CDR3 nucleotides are TGTGCCAGTAGGGGGCAGTTTAGCAATCAGCCCCAGCATTTT.

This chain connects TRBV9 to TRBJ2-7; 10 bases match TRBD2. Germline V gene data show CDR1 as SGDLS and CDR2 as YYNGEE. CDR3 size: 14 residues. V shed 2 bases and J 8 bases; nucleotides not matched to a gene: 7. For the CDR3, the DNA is TGTGCCAGCAGCGTGGCTAGCGGGGGCCCTCAGCAGTACTTC. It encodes CASSVASGGPQQYF.

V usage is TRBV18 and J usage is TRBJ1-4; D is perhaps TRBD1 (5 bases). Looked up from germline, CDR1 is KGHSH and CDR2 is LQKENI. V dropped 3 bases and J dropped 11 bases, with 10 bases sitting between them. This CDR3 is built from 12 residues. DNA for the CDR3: TGTGCCAGCTCACCGACAGCACCCAAACTGTTTTTT. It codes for CASSPTAPKLFF.